The 31 T cell receptor beta chains presented below share a single source sample, sequenced in a study of T cell changes during pregnancy in multiple sclerosis. Method: immunoSEQ multiplex PCR; TCRdb's copy keeps in-frame clones and lacks some. Among 39,000 or so clones listed, 80% to 95% were seen once. The sample consisted of CD8+ T cells from peripheral blood mononuclear cells, taken after pregnancy. The receptors were gathered from a female donor with multiple sclerosis, enrolled in a pregnancy study.

This clone was counted once. The chain employs TRBV6-1 and TRBJ2-2, with TRBD1 identical over 8 bases. The CDR3 covers 12 residues. From germline, CDR1 is MNHNS and CDR2 SASEGT. V gave up 10 bases and J gave up 6 bases; unmatched junction bases: 4. The CDR3: CATQQGAGELFF. The CDR3 coding sequence is TGTGCCACCCAACAGGGGGCCGGGGAGCTGTTTTTT.

The V gene is TRBV4-1, the J gene TRBJ1-2; D might be TRBD1 (5 bases). This CDR3 comprises 15 residues. CDR1 and CDR2 (germline): MGHRA, YSYEKL. V lost 3 bases and J 2 bases, leaving 13 bases between the germline ends. The CDR3 protein is CASSHLPEGNYGYTF. The CDR3 coding sequence is TGCGCCAGCAGCCATTTACCGGAGGGGAACTATGGCTACACCTTC.

This chain uses TRBV6-1 with TRBJ1-1; TRBD1 matches 7 bases. This CDR3 region has 13 residues. Germline V gives CDR1 MNHNS, CDR2 SASEGT. J gave up 2 bases and V 6 bases, and 3 bases lay outside the gene matches. Written as DNA, the CDR3 is TGTGCCAGCAGCTGGACAGGAAACACTGAAGCTTTCTTT. It is translated as CASSWTGNTEAFF.

This clone came up a few times. This chain joins TRBV27 and TRBJ1-1; D call uncertain. Per germline, CDR1 MNHEY and CDR2 SMNVEV (reference sequence). The V and J ends lost 0 bases and 0 bases respectively, with 11 bases between them. CDR3 length: 16 residues. In DNA, the CDR3 is TGTGCCAGCAGTTTATCGGGCCAAGCCTTGAACACTGAAGCTTTCTTT. Translated: CASSLSGQALNTEAFF.

The rearrangement uses TRBV9 and TRBJ1-2, with 8 positions matching TRBD1. In germline, CDR1 is SGDLS, CDR2 YYNGEE. J gave up 2 bases and V 0 bases, and 6 bases lay outside the gene matches. The CDR3 runs to 16 residues. The CDR3 reads CASSVGQGARNYGYTF. The CDR3 nucleotides are TGTGCCAGCAGCGTAGGTCAGGGGGCGCGGAACTATGGCTACACCTTC. Combining the CDR3 with reference TRBV9 and TRBJ1-2 gives the whole variable domain DSGVTQTPKHLITATGQRVTLRCSPRSGDLSVYWYQQSLDQGLQFLIQYYNGEERAKGNILERFSAQQFPDLHSELNLSSLELGDSALYFCASSVGQGARNYGYTFGSGTRLTVV.

The V gene is TRBV7-9, the J gene TRBJ1-2, with 8 bases matching TRBD1. This CDR3 region has 15 residues. In germline, CDR1 is SEHNR, CDR2 FQNEAQ (reference sequence). Trimming removed 3 bases from V and 3 bases from J; junction bases left unmatched: 6. The CDR3 region is CASSFLETGDYGYTF. CDR3 in DNA: TGTGCCAGCAGCTTTTTAGAGACAGGGGACTATGGCTACACCTTC.

This clone was counted a single time. The chain carries TRBV27 and TRBJ1-4; D may be TRBD1 (5 bases). The CDR3 extends over 16 amino acids. The germline V gene encodes CDR1 MNHEY and CDR2 SMNVEV (reference sequence). V was clipped by 5 bases and J by 0 bases, with 13 bases between them. CDR3 protein: CASSITGAATNEKLFF. CDR3 coding DNA: TGTGCCAGCAGTATTACAGGAGCCGCAACTAATGAAAAACTGTTTTTT.

The chain has TRBV10-3 and TRBJ2-7; tentative D call: TRBD2 (5 bases). Per germline, CDR1 ENHRY and CDR2 SYGVKD. The V end was cut by 10 bases, the J end by 3 bases, with 16 bases between. This CDR3 has 13 residues. The CDR3 nucleotides are TGTGCCACCACCGAGTTGGGGAGCTACGAGCAGTACTTC. Translating gives CATTELGSYEQYF.

V usage is TRBV5-1 and J usage is TRBJ2-3; D may be TRBD2 (5 bases). This CDR3 contains 14 residues. V lost 0 bases to trimming and J lost 0 bases, with 5 bases between them. Looked up from germline, CDR1 is SGHRS and CDR2 is YFSETQ. The CDR3 loop is CASSLGGSTDTQYF. The DNA for the CDR3 is TGCGCCAGCAGCTTGGGCGGGAGCACAGATACGCAGTATTTT.

The CDR3 nucleotides are TGTGCCATCAGCAAACCGAGGGGACTAGCCGACACCGGGGAGCTGTTTTTT. Encoded protein: CAISKPRGLADTGELFF. This sequence joins TRBV10-3 and TRBJ2-2, with TRBD2 matching over 9 bases. The CDR3 contains 17 residues. The J segment lost 3 bases and the V segment lost 6 bases, leaving 11 bases of the junction unmatched. In germline, CDR1 is ENHRY, CDR2 SYGVKD.

The J gene is TRBJ1-1, the V gene TRBV19; TRBD1 aligns across 12 bases. The CDR3 totals 14 residues. J gave up 5 bases and V 5 bases, and 3 bases lay outside the gene matches. Germline lookup yields CDR1 LNHDA and CDR2 SQIVND (reference sequence). The CDR3 DNA reads TGTGCCAGTAGTCGGGACAGGGGGCTTACTGAAGCTTTCTTT. This sequence encodes CASSRDRGLTEAFF.

The chain links TRBV2 to TRBJ2-5; D remains ambiguous. The CDR3 is 15 residues long. V was shortened by 2 bases and J by 3 bases, with 13 bases between the two germline ends. Germline V gene lookup returns CDR1 SNHLY and CDR2 FYNNEI. Written as DNA, the CDR3 is TGTGCCAGCAGTGAAACGTCGGGTACGGAAGAGACCCAGTACTTC. It codes for CASSETSGTEETQYF.

J is TRBJ2-1 and V is TRBV9, with D uncertain. Trimming took 5 bases from V and 6 from J, leaving 6 bases between them. The germline V gene encodes CDR1 SGDLS and CDR2 YYNGEE. The CDR3 has 11 amino acids. The CDR3: CASRSGNEQFF. DNA for the CDR3: TGTGCCAGCAGGAGTGGCAATGAGCAGTTCTTC.

This chain uses TRBV27 with TRBJ1-2, with a tentative D call TRBD1 (6 bases). This CDR3 is 14 amino acids long. Trimming removed 3 bases at V and 2 bases at J, with 10 bases between. Germline CDR1 MNHEY, CDR2 SMNVEV (reference sequence). Written as DNA, the CDR3 is TGTGCCAGCAGTTTGCGCCAGGGGAACTATGGCTACACCTTC. It is translated as CASSLRQGNYGYTF.

The J gene is TRBJ2-5, the V gene TRBV15; TRBD1 matches 9 bases. CDR1 and CDR2 from the germline V gene are LNHNV and YYDKDF (reference sequence). This CDR3 has 14 amino acids. Trimming cost V 8 bases and J 3 bases; bases outside gene matches: 7. This chain's CDR3 is CATLGGQGEETQYF. The CDR3 DNA sequence: TGTGCCACCCTGGGGGGACAGGGCGAAGAGACCCAGTACTTC. Supplemented by reference TRBV15 and TRBJ2-5, the full variable domain reads DAMVIQNPRYQVTQFGKPVTLSCSQTLNHNVMYWYQQKSSQAPKLLFHYYDKDFNNEADTPDNFQSRRPNTSFCFLDIRSPGLGDTAMYLCATLGGQGEETQYFGPGTRLLVL.

This clone was counted a few times. The chain is built from TRBV18 and TRBJ1-1; D not certain. The CDR3 contains 16 residues. Germline V gene sequence: CDR1 KGHSH, CDR2 LQKENI. V dropped 3 bases and J dropped 0 bases, with 14 bases sitting between them. The DNA of the CDR3 is TGTGCCAGCTCACCGGTGTTATGGAGGGTGAACACTGAAGCTTTCTTT. Its translation: CASSPVLWRVNTEAFF. The variable domain in full, completed from reference TRBV18 and TRBJ1-1, reads NAGVMQNPRHLVRRRGQEARLRCSPMKGHSHVYWYRQLPEEGLKFMVYLQKENIIDESGMPKERFSAEFPKEGPSILRIQQVVRGDSAAYFCASSPVLWRVNTEAFFGQGTRLTVV.

This chain connects TRBV30 to TRBJ2-6; 8 bases agree with TRBD1. This CDR3 has 18 amino acids. V shed 1 base, J shed 1 base, and the junction held 9 bases outside the gene matches. Germline-derived CDR1 and CDR2 are GTSNPN and SVGIG (reference sequence). The CDR3 bases are TGTGCCTGGAGTGGGATGACAGGGGTTGGTTCTGGGGCCAACGTCCTGACTTTC. Its protein product is CAWSGMTGVGSGANVLTF.

The CDR3 region is CASRTGTSGDHEQFF. CDR3 DNA: TGTGCCTCACGAACCGGGACTAGCGGGGACCATGAGCAGTTCTTC. This chain joins TRBV27 and TRBJ2-1; 13 positions match TRBD2. The CDR3 is made up of 15 amino acids. From germline, CDR1 is MNHEY and CDR2 SMNVEV (reference sequence). The V and J ends lost 11 bases and 8 bases, in that order; junction bases with no gene match: 12.

This chain uses TRBV2 with TRBJ2-5; TRBD2 matches at 8 bases. The CDR3 covers 14 residues. CDR1 is SNHLY and CDR2 is FYNNEI in the germline V gene. The ends lost 3 bases at V and 4 bases at J; junction bases unmatched: 4. The CDR3 region is CASSEWLAGETQYF. DNA of the CDR3: TGTGCCAGCAGTGAGTGGCTAGCGGGAGAGACCCAGTACTTC.

This chain joins TRBV27 and TRBJ2-7; weak D call: TRBD2 (6 bases). CDR1 is MNHEY, CDR2 SMNVEV, per germline (reference sequence). The germline V and J ends were trimmed by 8 bases and 6 bases, with 14 bases remaining between them. CDR3 length: 12 amino acids. CDR3 in amino acids: CASGEVRAEQYF. For the CDR3, the DNA is TGTGCCAGCGGGGAGGTCCGCGCCGAGCAGTACTTC.

The chain employs TRBV7-6 and TRBJ1-2, with 9 bases aligning to TRBD1. Germline CDR1 and CDR2: SGHVS and FNYEAQ. V lost 5 bases, J lost 5 bases, and 9 bases stayed unmatched. This CDR3 region has 15 residues. CDR3: CASSLGDRDLYGYTF. CDR3 sequence (DNA): TGTGCCAGCAGCCTTGGGGACAGGGACCTTTATGGCTACACCTTC.

V usage is TRBV28 and J usage is TRBJ2-7; TRBD1 might be the D (6 bases). The CDR3 spans 14 residues. The germline CDR1 and CDR2 sequences are MDHEN and SYDVKM. V dropped 4 bases and J dropped 1 base, with 11 bases sitting between them. CDR3 region: CASSWSRGSYEQYF. The CDR3 coding sequence is TGTGCCAGCAGTTGGAGCAGGGGATCCTACGAGCAGTACTTC.

The V call is TRBV18, the J call TRBJ2-1, with 8 bases matching TRBD2. Looked up from germline, CDR1 is KGHSH and CDR2 is LQKENI. With V trimmed by 4 bases and J by 8 bases, 7 bases remained unmatched. The CDR3 sequence is 14 residues long. The CDR3 reads CASSQPGLGDEQFF. The CDR3 DNA is TGTGCCAGCTCACAGCCGGGACTAGGAGATGAGCAGTTCTTC.

The CDR3 loop reads CASSPWDSKETQYF. DNA of the CDR3: TGCGCCAGCAGCCCCTGGGACTCGAAAGAGACCCAGTACTTC. The J gene is TRBJ2-5, the V gene TRBV5-1, with a weak D call TRBD2 (6 bases). Germline V gene data show CDR1 as SGHRS and CDR2 as YFSETQ. There are 14 residues in the CDR3. Trimming pared 4 bases from V and 3 bases from J, leaving 13 bases between.

The rearrangement uses TRBV11-2 and TRBJ2-2, with 8 bases aligning to TRBD2. Germline V gene data show CDR1 as SGHAT and CDR2 as FQNNGV. The CDR3 covers 15 residues. The ends lost 6 bases at V and 0 bases at J; junction bases unmatched: 3. DNA of the CDR3: TGTGCCAGCAGTCCCGGGGGGGCGAACACCGGGGAGCTGTTTTTT. As protein: CASSPGGANTGELFF.

A note on this clone: At one boundary the junction diverges from the germline segment, which might be a read error. The chain has TRBV13 and TRBJ2-7; D is possibly TRBD1 (6 bases). CDR1 and CDR2 (germline): PRHDT, FYEKMQ (reference sequence). There are 14 residues in the CDR3. CDR3 sequence reads: CASSLSGGSSEQYF. The DNA of the CDR3 is TGTGCCAGCAGCTTATCTGGGGGCTCCTCCGAGCAGTACTTC.

The chain recombines TRBV5-3 with TRBJ1-1; D perhaps matches TRBD1 (6 bases). TRBV5-3 is classed as an ORF, of uncertain function. Trimming stripped 4 bases from V and 0 bases from J, with 13 bases between. This CDR3 is built from 15 residues. This chain's CDR3 is CARSPGGGMNTEAFF. The CDR3 DNA follows: TGTGCCAGAAGCCCGGGGGGCGGGATGAACACTGAAGCTTTCTTT.

This chain connects TRBV5-6 to TRBJ1-3, with a tentative D call TRBD1 (6 bases). The germline V gene has CDR1 SGHDT and CDR2 YYEEEE. V was cut by 3 bases and J by 0 bases, with 13 bases left in between. The CDR3 covers 16 residues. The CDR3 coding sequence is TGTGCCAGCAGCTCTTACAGGGAGAGCTCTGGAAACACCATATATTTT. Its translation is CASSSYRESSGNTIYF.

This clone was recorded once. This clone may be a read error of a much larger clone one base away. The rearrangement uses TRBV9 and TRBJ2-7, with D unclear. This CDR3 region has 11 residues. Germline V gene lookup returns CDR1 SGDLS and CDR2 YYNGEE. Trimming left V 4 bases short and J 1 base short, with 3 bases between. The CDR3 region has the DNA TGTGCCAGCAGCCCATCCTACGAGCAGTACTTC. Amino acids: CASSPSYEQYF.

The chain employs TRBV25-1 and TRBJ1-4; 7 nucleotides align to TRBD1. Germline V gene data show CDR1 as MGHDK and CDR2 as SYGVNS. The V and J ends lost 5 bases and 3 bases, in that order; junction bases with no gene match: 6. CDR3 size: 15 residues. The CDR3 loop is CASSPRDSPNEKLFF. CDR3 sequence (DNA): TGTGCCAGCAGTCCTCGGGACAGCCCTAATGAAAAACTGTTTTTT.

A few counts support this clone. The chain joins TRBV13 to TRBJ1-1; no clear D gene. The CDR3 consists of 12 residues. Germline-derived CDR1 and CDR2 are PRHDT and FYEKMQ (reference sequence). The V and J ends lost 6 bases and 7 bases respectively, with 12 bases between them. This chain's CDR3 is CASSVAGYEAFF. The CDR3 DNA is TGTGCCAGCAGTGTAGCGGGTTATGAAGCTTTCTTT. The variable domain in full, completed from reference TRBV13 and TRBJ1-1, reads AAGVIQSPRHLIKEKRETATLKCYPIPRHDTVYWYQQGPGQDPQFLISFYEKMQSDKGSIPDRFSAQQFSDYHSELNMSSLELGDSALYFCASSVAGYEAFFGQGTRLTVV.